Listed here are 30 T cell receptor beta chains from one sample, sequenced in a study of blood T cell repertoires in COVID-19. Measured with immunoSEQ multiplex PCR; TCRdb has only the in-frame clones, and not every one. The sample comprises approximately 300,000 clones, roughly 90% of which are singletons, and approximately 5.5% rests with the top ten. Sequencing was carried out using PBMCs or T cells enriched from blood (not recorded which). Receptor source: a man in his sixties who had recovered from COVID-19.

The V call is TRBV5-1, the J call TRBJ2-5, with a weak D call TRBD1 (5 bases). CDR1 SGHRS and CDR2 YFSETQ come from the germline V gene. The CDR3 spans 14 residues. V was trimmed by 4 bases and J by 5 bases, leaving 15 bases between them. The CDR3 coding sequence is TGCGCCAGCAGCCTGCGTTTGGGGCTGGAGACCCAGTACTTC. Protein sequence: CASSLRLGLETQYF.

The chain has TRBV28 and TRBJ2-5; 11 nucleotides line up with TRBD2. Losses at the gene ends were 4 bases for V and 4 bases for J; bases not matched to a gene: 17. Germline V CDR1 and CDR2: MDHEN, SYDVKM. This CDR3 contains 19 residues. CDR3 in amino acids: CASSCSPIRLAGTPETQYF. The DNA for the CDR3 is TGTGCCAGCAGTTGTTCTCCAATCCGACTAGCGGGAACCCCAGAGACCCAGTACTTC.

V is TRBV19 and J is TRBJ2-2; TRBD1 is a possible D gene (5 bases). The CDR3 is 13 residues long. Germline V gives CDR1 LNHDA, CDR2 SQIVND (reference sequence). V lost 2 bases, J lost 4 bases, and 5 bases lay in between. The CDR3 DNA is TGTGCCAGTAGTATACAGGGCACCGGGGAGCTGTTTTTT. Residues: CASSIQGTGELFF.

The V call is TRBV28, the J call TRBJ1-1; D is perhaps TRBD1 (6 bases). Germline CDR1 MDHEN, CDR2 SYDVKM. Trimming cost V 0 bases and J 4 bases, with 9 bases left between them. CDR3 length: 14 residues. The CDR3, as DNA: TGTGCCAGCAGTTTATGGGGGGCCGGCACTGAAGCTTTCTTT. Its protein product is CASSLWGAGTEAFF.

This clone turned up a few times. Other DNA sequences in this specimen translate into the identical CDR3. The J gene is TRBJ2-7, the V gene TRBV27, with 9 bases aligning to TRBD1. Trimming cost V 3 bases and J 3 bases; bases outside gene matches: 3. CDR3 length equals 14 residues. Germline V gene lookup returns CDR1 MNHEY and CDR2 SMNVEV (reference sequence). The CDR3 DNA reads TGTGCCAGCAGTTTTACAGGGGGCGGCTACGAGCAGTACTTC. Its protein product is CASSFTGGGYEQYF.

V gene TRBV4-2 combines with J gene TRBJ1-4; possibly TRBD1 for D (6 bases). The V and J ends lost 0 bases and 4 bases respectively, with 15 bases between them. CDR1 and CDR2 from the germline V gene are LGHNA and YNFKEQ. The CDR3 covers 17 residues. Here the CDR3 reads CASSQDVWTALNEKLFF. Written as DNA, the CDR3 is TGTGCCAGCAGCCAAGATGTCTGGACAGCTCTTAATGAAAAACTGTTTTTT.

The chain couples TRBV16 to TRBJ1-5; 8 nucleotides agree with TRBD1. The CDR3 is made up of 15 amino acids. Trimming at V came to 0 bases and at J to 6 bases, leaving 4 bases not matched to a gene. From germline, CDR1 is KGHSY and CDR2 FQNENV. The DNA of the CDR3 is TGTGCCAGCAGCCAATCTGGACAGGGCTTTCAGCCCCAGCATTTT. Amino acids: CASSQSGQGFQPQHF.

The V call is TRBV28, the J call TRBJ2-3; perhaps TRBD1 as D (6 bases). CDR1 is MDHEN, CDR2 SYDVKM, per germline. Deletions cut 10 bases from V and 5 bases from J, with 19 bases between. CDR3 length equals 14 residues. CDR3 bases: TGTGCCACCTACCGGCAGGGGTACATAGATACGCAGTATTTT. Amino acid sequence: CATYRQGYIDTQYF. Drawing the rest from reference TRBV28 and TRBJ2-3, the complete variable domain is DVKVTQSSRYLVKRTGEKVFLECVQDMDHENMFWYRQDPGLGLRLIYFSYDVKMKEKGDIPEGYSVSREKKERFSLILESASTNQTSMYLCATYRQGYIDTQYFGPGTRLTVL.

The genes are TRBV25-1 and TRBJ2-3, with TRBD1 matching over 8 bases. Germline-derived CDR1 and CDR2 are MGHDK and SYGVNS. The CDR3 runs 15 residues. Trimming cost V 2 bases and J 4 bases; bases outside gene matches: 5. The CDR3 reads CASSEMDRESDTQYF. The CDR3, as DNA: TGTGCCAGCAGTGAAATGGACAGGGAATCAGATACGCAGTATTTT.

This clone was detected a few times. For the CDR3, the DNA is TGTGCCAGCAGCTACCGGGACAGCTACGAGCAGTACTTC. It codes for CASSYRDSYEQYF. V usage is TRBV7-2 and J usage is TRBJ2-7, with TRBD1 matching over 7 bases. There are 13 residues in the CDR3. The J segment lost 3 bases and the V segment lost 4 bases, leaving 3 bases of the junction unmatched. Germline-derived CDR1 and CDR2 are SGHTA and FQGNSA. Filled out from reference TRBV7-2 and TRBJ2-7, the complete variable domain reads GAGVSQSPSNKVTEKGKDVELRCDPISGHTALYWYRQSLGQGLEFLIYFQGNSAPDKSGLPSDRFSAERTGGSVSTLTIQRTQQEDSAVYLCASSYRDSYEQYFGPGTRLTVT.

The chain combines TRBV2 with TRBJ1-6, with D possibly being TRBD1 (5 bases). Germline V gene sequence: CDR1 SNHLY, CDR2 FYNNEI. The CDR3 is made up of 13 amino acids. Trimming left V 6 bases short and J 8 bases short, with 11 bases between. DNA for the CDR3: TGTGCCAGCAGATCAGGGTTGGATTCACCCCTCCACTTT. This sequence encodes CASRSGLDSPLHF.

V and J are TRBV5-1 and TRBJ2-1, with D hard to call. Germline assignment: CDR1 SGHRS and CDR2 YFSETQ. V lost 0 bases, J lost 10 bases, and 14 bases lay in between. The CDR3 contains 14 residues. The CDR3 coding sequence is TGCGCCAGCAGCTTGGCCCCCCCTGTGAGGGAGCAGTTCTTC. Residues: CASSLAPPVREQFF. Complete variable domain (other parts from reference TRBV5-1 and TRBJ2-1): KAGVTQTPRYLIKTRGQQVTLSCSPISGHRSVSWYQQTPGQGLQFLFEYFSETQRNKGNFPGRFSGRQFSNSRSEMNVSTLELGDSALYLCASSLAPPVREQFFGPGTRLTVL.

This chain uses TRBV5-6 with TRBJ2-7; 14 bases match TRBD2. Per the germline V gene, CDR1 is SGHDT and CDR2 is YYEEEE. The CDR3 is made up of 14 amino acids. J was trimmed by 2 bases and V by 6 bases; bases with no gene match: 1. The CDR3 reads CASTGLAGAYEQYF. The CDR3 DNA follows: TGTGCCAGCACGGGACTAGCGGGAGCCTACGAGCAGTACTTC.

The gene calls are TRBV6-5 and TRBJ1-2, with unresolved D. Trimming took 4 bases from V and 8 from J, leaving 11 bases between them. The CDR3 is 12 amino acids. Germline CDR1 MNHEY, CDR2 SVGAGI. The CDR3 coding sequence is TGTGCCAGCAGTTCGGACTTTGCCGGCTACACCTTC. It encodes CASSSDFAGYTF.

The genes are TRBV21-1 and TRBJ2-7; the DNA was not used to check the table's D call, TRBD2. TRBV21-1 is tagged as a pseudogene. This CDR3 is built from 17 residues. The CDR3 sequence is CASSKAGLAGANYEQYF. The CDR3 bases are TGTGCCAGCAGCAAAGCGGGACTAGCGGGCGCAAACTACGAGCAGTACTTC.

The chain is built from TRBV7-9 and TRBJ2-7, with TRBD1 matching over 8 bases. CDR3 length: 14 residues. CDR1 is SEHNR and CDR2 is FQNEAQ in the germline V gene (reference sequence). Losses at the gene ends were 4 bases for V and 4 bases for J; bases not matched to a gene: 6. The CDR3 sequence: CASSSGQGGYEQYF. The CDR3 DNA sequence: TGTGCCAGCAGCTCCGGACAGGGTGGGTACGAGCAGTACTTC.

This chain joins TRBV6-5 and TRBJ2-7, with D maybe TRBD2 (6 bases). Germline lookup yields CDR1 MNHEY and CDR2 SVGAGI. V was cut by 7 bases and J by 5 bases, with 12 bases left in between. The CDR3 loop spans 12 amino acids. CDR3 protein: CASNGGGDEQYF. The CDR3 DNA sequence: TGTGCCAGCAATGGGGGAGGCGACGAGCAGTACTTC.

Only one count was recorded for this clone. The chain has TRBV18 and TRBJ1-2; 10 bases map to TRBD1. The CDR3 contains 15 residues. The germline V gene has CDR1 KGHSH and CDR2 LQKENI. Trimming cost V 3 bases and J 4 bases; bases outside gene matches: 5. CDR3 in DNA: TGTGCCAGCTCACCGATGGACAGGGGGGGCTATGGCTACACCTTC. It yields the protein CASSPMDRGGYGYTF.

This chain uses TRBV19 with TRBJ1-6, with TRBD1 as a possible D gene (5 bases). CDR3 length: 14 residues. Germline assignment: CDR1 LNHDA and CDR2 SQIVND (reference sequence). Trimming pared 8 bases from V and 0 bases from J, leaving 8 bases between. The CDR3 nucleotides read TGTGCCAGTCGCAGGGACTCCTATAATTCACCCCTCCACTTT. Protein sequence: CASRRDSYNSPLHF.

The chain uses TRBV29-1 and TRBJ2-7; possibly TRBD1 for D (6 bases). CDR1 and CDR2 (germline): SQVTM, ANQGSEA. The CDR3 spans 17 residues. Trimming cost V 1 base and J 0 bases, with 19 bases left between them. This CDR3 is CSVEGIQGQVNSYEQYF. CDR3 DNA sequence: TGCAGCGTTGAAGGGATACAGGGTCAAGTGAACTCCTACGAGCAGTACTTC.

Note on this clone: The identical CDR3 is also encoded by other nucleotide sequences in the sample. The chain recombines TRBV15 with TRBJ2-7; 7 nucleotides align to TRBD1. The CDR3 has 13 residues. Germline CDR1 reads LNHNV; CDR2 reads YYDKDF (reference sequence). Trimming cost V 0 bases and J 4 bases; bases outside gene matches: 0. The CDR3 protein is CATSRDRGYEQYF. CDR3 bases: TGTGCCACCAGCAGAGACAGGGGGTACGAGCAGTACTTC.

The rearrangement joins TRBV24-1 to TRBJ1-2, with D uncertain. The ends were cut back, 2 bases at V and 4 bases at J, with 10 bases in the middle. The CDR3 spans 14 residues. CDR1 and CDR2 from the germline V gene are KGHDR and SFDVKD. The CDR3 here is CATSDSTEVYGYTF. CDR3 in DNA: TGTGCCACCAGTGATTCCACGGAGGTCTATGGCTACACCTTC.

The chain couples TRBV10-2 to TRBJ1-5, with a possible D match to TRBD1 (6 bases). The germline gives CDR1 WSHSY, CDR2 SAAADI. The V end lost 6 bases, the J end lost 4 bases, and 16 bases lay between the germline ends. The CDR3 loop spans 15 amino acids. CDR3 sequence: CASRPPGHPNQPQHF. The CDR3, as DNA: TGCGCCAGCAGACCCCCGGGACACCCGAATCAGCCCCAGCATTTT.

This chain joins TRBV18 and TRBJ1-4; tentatively, D is TRBD1 (6 bases). Trimming cost V 1 base and J 5 bases, with 14 bases left between them. This CDR3 has 16 amino acids. Germline CDR1 reads KGHSH; CDR2 reads LQKENI. The CDR3 protein is CASSPQRTEKNEKLFF. CDR3 nucleotides: TGTGCCAGCTCACCACAGCGGACAGAAAAGAATGAAAAACTGTTTTTT. Based on the CDR3 plus reference TRBV18 and TRBJ1-4, the full variable domain is NAGVMQNPRHLVRRRGQEARLRCSPMKGHSHVYWYRQLPEEGLKFMVYLQKENIIDESGMPKERFSAEFPKEGPSILRIQQVVRGDSAAYFCASSPQRTEKNEKLFFGSGTQLSVL.

The V call is TRBV5-1, the J call TRBJ2-1, with 13 bases aligning to TRBD2. V gave up 0 bases and J gave up 0 bases; unmatched junction bases: 6. CDR3 size: 19 residues. CDR1 is SGHRS, CDR2 YFSETQ, per germline. DNA for the CDR3: TGCGCCAGCAGCTTGGAGGGACTAGCGGGGCTCTCCTCCTACAATGAGCAGTTCTTC. It translates to CASSLEGLAGLSSYNEQFF.

The rearrangement uses TRBV7-2 and TRBJ2-1, with 10 bases aligning to TRBD2. This CDR3 has 15 residues. J gave up 0 bases and V 5 bases, and 1 base lay outside the gene matches. Germline V gives CDR1 SGHTA, CDR2 FQGNSA. CDR3 region: CASSGLAASYNEQFF. CDR3 DNA: TGTGCCAGCAGCGGACTAGCGGCCTCCTACAATGAGCAGTTCTTC. Using reference TRBV7-2 and TRBJ2-1 for the parts outside the CDR3, the full variable domain is GAGVSQSPSNKVTEKGKDVELRCDPISGHTALYWYRQSLGQGLEFLIYFQGNSAPDKSGLPSDRFSAERTGGSVSTLTIQRTQQEDSAVYLCASSGLAASYNEQFFGPGTRLTVL.

CDR3 sequence reads: CASSLDRGSAFF. CDR3 bases: TGTGCCAGCAGCTTAGACAGGGGTAGCGCTTTCTTT. The rearrangement joins TRBV7-2 to TRBJ1-1; 7 bases are a match to TRBD1. The V and J ends lost 1 base and 11 bases, in that order; junction bases with no gene match: 4. The germline V gene has CDR1 SGHTA and CDR2 FQGNSA. The CDR3 runs 12 residues.

The V and J genes are TRBV19 and TRBJ1-2; no reliable D call. The CDR3 is 16 amino acids. The V gene lost 2 bases and the J gene lost 0 bases, with 13 bases spanning the gap. Looked up from germline, CDR1 is LNHDA and CDR2 is SQIVND (reference sequence). The CDR3 region has the DNA TGTGCCAGTAGTATAAATACGTACAGACCTAACTATGGCTACACCTTC. This sequence encodes CASSINTYRPNYGYTF.

The genes are TRBV14 and TRBJ2-2; 12 bases map to TRBD1. CDR3 length: 14 residues. Losses at the gene ends were 8 bases for V and 5 bases for J; bases not matched to a gene: 3. The germline CDR1 and CDR2 sequences are SGHDN and FVKESK. This CDR3 reads CASGGQGATGELFF. The CDR3 DNA follows: TGTGCCAGCGGGGGACAGGGGGCGACCGGGGAGCTGTTTTTT.

The CDR3 protein is CASSARTSGIYEQYF. DNA of the CDR3: TGTGCCAGCAGTGCCCGGACTAGCGGCATATACGAGCAGTACTTC. The rearrangement links TRBV27 to TRBJ2-7; 10 positions match TRBD2. The CDR3 sequence is 15 residues long. J lost 4 bases, V lost 5 bases, and 8 bases had no gene match. The germline V gene has CDR1 MNHEY and CDR2 SMNVEV (reference sequence).